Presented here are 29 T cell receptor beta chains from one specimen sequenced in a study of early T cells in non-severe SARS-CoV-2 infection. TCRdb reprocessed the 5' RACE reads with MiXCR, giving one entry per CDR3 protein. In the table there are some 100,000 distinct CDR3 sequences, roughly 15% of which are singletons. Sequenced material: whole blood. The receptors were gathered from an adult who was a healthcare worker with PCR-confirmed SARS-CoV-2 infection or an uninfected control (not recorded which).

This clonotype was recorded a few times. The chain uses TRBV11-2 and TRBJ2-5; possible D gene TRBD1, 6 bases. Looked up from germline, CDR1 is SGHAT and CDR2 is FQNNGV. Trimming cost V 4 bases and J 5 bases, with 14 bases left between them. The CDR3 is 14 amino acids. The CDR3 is CASSSGRGAETQYF. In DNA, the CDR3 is TGTGCCAGCAGCTCCGGCAGGGGAGCCGAGACCCAGTACTTC.

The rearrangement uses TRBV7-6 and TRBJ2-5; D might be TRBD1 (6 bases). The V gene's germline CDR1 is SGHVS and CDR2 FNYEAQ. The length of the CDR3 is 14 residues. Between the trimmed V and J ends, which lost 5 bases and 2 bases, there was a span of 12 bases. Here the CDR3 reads CASSRDGQQETQYF. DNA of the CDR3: TGTGCCAGCAGCAGAGACGGACAGCAAGAGACCCAGTACTTC. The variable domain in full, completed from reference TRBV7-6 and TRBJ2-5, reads GAGVSQSPRYKVTKRGQDVALRCDPISGHVSLYWYRQALGQGPEFLTYFNYEAQQDKSGLPNDRFSAERPEGSISTLTIQRTEQRDSAMYRCASSRDGQQETQYFGPGTRLLVL.

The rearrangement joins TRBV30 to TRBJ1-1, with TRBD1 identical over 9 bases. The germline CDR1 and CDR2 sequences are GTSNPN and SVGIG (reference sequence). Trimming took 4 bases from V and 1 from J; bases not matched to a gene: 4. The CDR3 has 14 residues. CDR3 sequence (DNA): TGTGCCTGGAAGCCGGGACAGGGGAACACTGAAGCTTTCTTT. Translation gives CAWKPGQGNTEAFF. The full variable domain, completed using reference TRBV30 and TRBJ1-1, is SQTIHQWPATLVQPVGSPLSLECTVEGTSNPNLYWYRQAAGRGLQLLFYSVGIGQISSEVPQNLSASRPQDRQFILSSKKLLLSDSGFYLCAWKPGQGNTEAFFGQGTRLTVV.

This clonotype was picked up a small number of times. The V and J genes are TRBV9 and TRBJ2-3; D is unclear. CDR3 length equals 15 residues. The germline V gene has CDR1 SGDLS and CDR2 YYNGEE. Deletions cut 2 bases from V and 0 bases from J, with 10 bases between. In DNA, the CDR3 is TGTGCCAGCAGCGTCGGGTTTTTTAGCACAGATACGCAGTATTTT. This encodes CASSVGFFSTDTQYF.

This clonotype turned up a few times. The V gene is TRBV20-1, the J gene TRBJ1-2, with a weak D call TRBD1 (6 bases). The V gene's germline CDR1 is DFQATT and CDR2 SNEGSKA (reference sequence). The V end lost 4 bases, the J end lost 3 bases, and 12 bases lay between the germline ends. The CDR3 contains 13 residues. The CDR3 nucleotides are TGCAGTGCTAAAGCAGGGGAGGACTATGGCTACACCTTC. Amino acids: CSAKAGEDYGYTF.

The CDR3 region is CASSLGSAIRGTQYF. CDR3 in DNA: TGTGCCAGCAGTTTAGGTTCGGCCATCCGTGGTACGCAGTATTTT. This chain connects TRBV12-3 or TRBV12-4 to TRBJ2-3; D remains ambiguous. V lost 1 base to trimming and J lost 8 bases, with 16 bases between them. This CDR3 has 15 amino acids.

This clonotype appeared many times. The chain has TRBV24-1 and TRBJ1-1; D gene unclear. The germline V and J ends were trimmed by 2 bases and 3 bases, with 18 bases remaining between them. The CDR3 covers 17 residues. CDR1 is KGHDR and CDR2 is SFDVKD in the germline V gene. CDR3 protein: CATSDSRANERYTEAFF. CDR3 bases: TGTGCCACCAGTGATTCGCGGGCGAACGAGAGGTACACTGAAGCTTTCTTT.

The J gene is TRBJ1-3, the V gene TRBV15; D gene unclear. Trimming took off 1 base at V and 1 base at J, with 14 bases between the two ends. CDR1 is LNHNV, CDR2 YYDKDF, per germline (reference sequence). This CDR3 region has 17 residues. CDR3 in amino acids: CATSRAERRISGNTIYF. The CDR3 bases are TGTGCCACCAGCAGAGCAGAGCGACGTATATCTGGAAACACCATATATTTT.

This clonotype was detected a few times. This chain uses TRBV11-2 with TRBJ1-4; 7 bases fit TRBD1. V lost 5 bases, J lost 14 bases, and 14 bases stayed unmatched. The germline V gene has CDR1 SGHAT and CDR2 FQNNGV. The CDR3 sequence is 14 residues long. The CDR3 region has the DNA TGTGCCAGCAGCCCGGACAGGTCCAATGAAGGGCTGTTTTTT. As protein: CASSPDRSNEGLFF.

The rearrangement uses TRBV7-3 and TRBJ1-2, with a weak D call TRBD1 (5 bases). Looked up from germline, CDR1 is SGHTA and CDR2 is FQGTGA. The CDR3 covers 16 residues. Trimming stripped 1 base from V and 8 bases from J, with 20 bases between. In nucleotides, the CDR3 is TGTGCCAGCAGCTTAAATCCGCAGGGAGCAGCCGGAGGCTACACCTTC. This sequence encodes CASSLNPQGAAGGYTF.

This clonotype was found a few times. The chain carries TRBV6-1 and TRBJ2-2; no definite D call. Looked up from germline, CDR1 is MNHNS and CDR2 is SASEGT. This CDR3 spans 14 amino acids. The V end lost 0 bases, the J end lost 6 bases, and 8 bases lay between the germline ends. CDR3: CASSEARTAGELFF. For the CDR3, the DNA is TGTGCCAGCAGTGAAGCTAGAACGGCCGGGGAGCTGTTTTTT.

In DNA, the CDR3 is TGCAGCGTTGGTTCCCTTAATGAAAAACTGTTTTTT. Translated: CSVGSLNEKLFF. The chain is built from TRBV29-1 and TRBJ1-4; D remains ambiguous. V was shortened by 4 bases and J by 4 bases, with 7 bases between the two germline ends. The CDR3 consists of 12 residues. The germline V gene has CDR1 SQVTM and CDR2 ANQGSEA. The full variable domain, in which reference TRBV29-1 and TRBJ1-4 provide the parts outside the CDR3, is SAVISQKPSRDICQRGTSLTIQCQVDSQVTMMFWYRQQPGQSLTLIATANQGSEATYESGFVIDKFPISRPNLTFSTLTVSNMSPEDSSIYLCSVGSLNEKLFFGSGTQLSVL.

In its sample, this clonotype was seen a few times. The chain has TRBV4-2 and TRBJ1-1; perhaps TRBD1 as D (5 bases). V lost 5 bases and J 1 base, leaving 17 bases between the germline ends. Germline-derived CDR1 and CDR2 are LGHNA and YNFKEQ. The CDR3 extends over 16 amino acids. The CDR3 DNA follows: TGTGCCAGCAGCTTTTTTATGGGGCAAGAGAACACTGAAGCTTTCTTT. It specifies CASSFFMGQENTEAFF.

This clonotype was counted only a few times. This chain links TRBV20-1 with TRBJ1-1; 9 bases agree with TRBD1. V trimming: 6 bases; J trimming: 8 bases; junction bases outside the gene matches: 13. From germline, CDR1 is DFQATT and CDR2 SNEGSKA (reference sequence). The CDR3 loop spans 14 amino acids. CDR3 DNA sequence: TGCAGTGCCCGGCCGGGACAGGGCAAATTAGAAGCTTTCTTT. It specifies CSARPGQGKLEAFF.

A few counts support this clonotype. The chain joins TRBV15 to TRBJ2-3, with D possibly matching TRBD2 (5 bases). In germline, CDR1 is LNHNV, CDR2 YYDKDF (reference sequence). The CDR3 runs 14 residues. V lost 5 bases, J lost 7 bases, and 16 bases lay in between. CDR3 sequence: CATSRGRGSHTQYF. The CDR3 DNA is TGTGCCACCAGCCGCGGGCGTGGGTCTCATACGCAGTATTTT.

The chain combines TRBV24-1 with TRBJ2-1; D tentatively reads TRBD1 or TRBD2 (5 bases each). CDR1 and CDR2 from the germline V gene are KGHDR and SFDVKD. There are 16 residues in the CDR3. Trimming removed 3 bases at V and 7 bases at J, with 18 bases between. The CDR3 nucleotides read TGTGCCACCAGTGATAGGGGCACTAGAAATTTTAATGAGCAGTTCTTC. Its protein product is CATSDRGTRNFNEQFF.

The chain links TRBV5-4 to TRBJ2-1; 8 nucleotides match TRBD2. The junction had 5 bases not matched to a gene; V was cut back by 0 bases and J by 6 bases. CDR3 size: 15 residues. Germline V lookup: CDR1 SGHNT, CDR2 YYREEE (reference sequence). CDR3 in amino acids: CASSLGGTSGNEQFF. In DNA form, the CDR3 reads TGTGCCAGCAGCTTGGGGGGGACTAGTGGCAATGAGCAGTTCTTC.

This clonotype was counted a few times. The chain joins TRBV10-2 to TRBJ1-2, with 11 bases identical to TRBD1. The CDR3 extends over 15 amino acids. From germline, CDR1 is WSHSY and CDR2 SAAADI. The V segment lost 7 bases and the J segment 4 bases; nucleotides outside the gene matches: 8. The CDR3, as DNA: TGCGCCAGCACCCCCGCCGGGACAGGGGGCTATGGCTACACCTTC. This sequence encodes CASTPAGTGGYGYTF.

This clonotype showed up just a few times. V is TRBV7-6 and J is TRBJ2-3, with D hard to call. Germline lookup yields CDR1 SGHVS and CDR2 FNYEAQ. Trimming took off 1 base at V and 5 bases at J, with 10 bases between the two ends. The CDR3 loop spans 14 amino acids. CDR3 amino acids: CASSLGAEGDTQYF. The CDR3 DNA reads TGTGCCAGCAGCTTAGGGGCAGAAGGAGATACGCAGTATTTT.

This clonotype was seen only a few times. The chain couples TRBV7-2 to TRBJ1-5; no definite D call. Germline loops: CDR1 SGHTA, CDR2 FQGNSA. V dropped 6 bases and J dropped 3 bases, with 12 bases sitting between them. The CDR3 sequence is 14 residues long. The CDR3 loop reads CASSLSPINQPQHF. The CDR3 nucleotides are TGTGCCAGCAGTTTGTCCCCGATCAATCAGCCCCAGCATTTT.

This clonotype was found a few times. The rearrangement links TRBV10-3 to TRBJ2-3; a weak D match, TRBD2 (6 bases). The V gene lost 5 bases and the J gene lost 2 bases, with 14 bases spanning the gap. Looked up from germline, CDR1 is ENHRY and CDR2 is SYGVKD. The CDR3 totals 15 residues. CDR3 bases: TGTGCCATCAGTTCCCACGGCGGGGCCACAGATACGCAGTATTTT. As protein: CAISSHGGATDTQYF.

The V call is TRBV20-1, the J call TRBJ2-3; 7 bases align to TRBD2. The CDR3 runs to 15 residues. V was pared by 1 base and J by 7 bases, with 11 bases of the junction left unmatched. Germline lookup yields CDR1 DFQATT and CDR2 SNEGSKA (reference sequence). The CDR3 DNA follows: TGCAGTGCTAGAGTTCAGCGGGGTGGCAGTAATACGCAGTATTTT. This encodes CSARVQRGGSNTQYF.

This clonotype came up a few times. In DNA form, the CDR3 reads TGTGCCAGCAGCGTAGAATCCCCTAGCGGGGACCACACAGATACGCAGTATTTT. It specifies CASSVESPSGDHTDTQYF. V and J are TRBV9 and TRBJ2-3; 9 nucleotides line up with TRBD2. With 0 bases clipped from V and 2 bases from J, the junction kept 10 bases outside the gene matches. Germline V gene sequence: CDR1 SGDLS, CDR2 YYNGEE. This CDR3 has 18 amino acids.

The CDR3 here is CASSPKPGPINIQYF. The CDR3 coding sequence is TGTGCCAGCAGCCCCAAACCCGGGCCGATAAACATTCAGTACTTC. This chain uses TRBV7-3 with TRBJ2-4; D uncertain. The length of the CDR3 is 15 residues. The germline gives CDR1 SGHTA, CDR2 FQGTGA. Trimming removed 5 bases from V and 6 bases from J, with 17 bases in between.

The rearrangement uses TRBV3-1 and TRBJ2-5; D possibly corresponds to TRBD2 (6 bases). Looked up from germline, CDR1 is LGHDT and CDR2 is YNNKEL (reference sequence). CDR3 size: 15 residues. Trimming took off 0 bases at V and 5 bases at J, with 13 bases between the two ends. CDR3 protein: CASSQDLGGSETQYF. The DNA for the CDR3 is TGTGCCAGCAGCCAAGATCTTGGGGGGAGTGAGACCCAGTACTTC.

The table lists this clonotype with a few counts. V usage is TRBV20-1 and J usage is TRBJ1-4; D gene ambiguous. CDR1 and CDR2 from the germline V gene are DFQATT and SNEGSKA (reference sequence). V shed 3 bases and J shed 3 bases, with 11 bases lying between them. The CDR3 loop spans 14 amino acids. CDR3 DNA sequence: TGCAGTGCTAGGGTGGGGTGGGCTAATGAAAAACTGTTTTTT. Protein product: CSARVGWANEKLFF.

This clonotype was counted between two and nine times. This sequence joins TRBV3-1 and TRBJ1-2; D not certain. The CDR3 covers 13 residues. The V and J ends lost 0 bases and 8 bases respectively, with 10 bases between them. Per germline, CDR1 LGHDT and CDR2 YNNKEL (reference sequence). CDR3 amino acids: CASSQDKSEGYTF. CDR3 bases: TGTGCCAGCAGCCAAGATAAAAGCGAAGGCTACACCTTC.

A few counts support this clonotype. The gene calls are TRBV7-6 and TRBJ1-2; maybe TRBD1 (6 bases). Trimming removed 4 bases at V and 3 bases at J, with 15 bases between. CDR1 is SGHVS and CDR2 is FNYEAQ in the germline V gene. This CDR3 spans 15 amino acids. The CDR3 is CASSSEPDSYYGYTF. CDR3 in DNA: TGTGCCAGCAGCTCTGAACCGGACAGTTACTATGGCTACACCTTC.

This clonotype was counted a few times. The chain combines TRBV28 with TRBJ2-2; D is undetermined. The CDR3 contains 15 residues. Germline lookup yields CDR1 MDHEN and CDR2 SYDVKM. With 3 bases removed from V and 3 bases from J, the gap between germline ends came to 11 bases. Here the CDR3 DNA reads TGTGCCAGCAGTTTTTCCTCTGGGTACACCGGGGAGCTGTTTTTT. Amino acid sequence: CASSFSSGYTGELFF.